The 18 T cell receptor beta chains listed next were all sequenced from one sample in a study of shared T cell receptors in the human thymus. Profiling relied on immunoSEQ multiplex PCR, and the TCRdb table lists in-frame clones only, not all of them. The table has about 380,000 clones, about 95% seen once. Sequenced sample: thymocytes. The receptors were gathered from a human donor.

The V call is TRBV4-1, the J call TRBJ2-3; TRBD2 aligns across 11 bases. This CDR3 is 16 amino acids long. V shed 1 base and J 2 bases; nucleotides not matched to a gene: 2. Germline loops: CDR1 MGHRA, CDR2 YSYEKL. In DNA, the CDR3 is TGCGCCAGCAGCCAAGGACTAGCGGGATACACAGATACGCAGTATTTT. Translated, it gives CASSQGLAGYTDTQYF.

The J gene is TRBJ1-1, the V gene TRBV29-1; D possibly corresponds to TRBD1 (5 bases). The CDR3 loop spans 12 amino acids. The germline V gene encodes CDR1 SQVTM and CDR2 ANQGSEA. Trimming cost V 5 bases and J 5 bases, with 12 bases left between them. The CDR3 is CSVTARTTEAFF. The CDR3 region has the DNA TGCAGCGTTACGGCACGGACAACTGAAGCTTTCTTT.

V usage is TRBV5-5 and J usage is TRBJ1-1, with a possible D match to TRBD1 (5 bases). CDR1 and CDR2 from the germline V gene are SGHKS and YYEKEE (reference sequence). The germline V and J ends were trimmed by 0 bases and 0 bases, with 9 bases remaining between them. The CDR3 consists of 15 residues. The CDR3 DNA reads as TGTGCCAGCAGCTTGGAAGGGGCGGTGAACACTGAAGCTTTCTTT. This codes for CASSLEGAVNTEAFF.

V gene TRBV6-1 combines with J gene TRBJ2-7; unclear D gene. V was pared by 5 bases and J by 2 bases, with 13 bases between. CDR3 length: 14 amino acids. CDR1 and CDR2 from the germline V gene are MNHNS and SASEGT. The CDR3 DNA follows: TGTGCCAGCAGTCCACGTATCCACACCTACGAGCAGTACTTC. Translated: CASSPRIHTYEQYF.

This chain joins TRBV29-1 and TRBJ2-7, with D possibly being TRBD1 (6 bases). Trimming pared 0 bases from V and 3 bases from J, leaving 24 bases between. CDR3 size: 18 residues. CDR1 SQVTM and CDR2 ANQGSEA come from the germline V gene. CDR3 DNA sequence: TGCAGCGTTGAAGATCCGTCACCGGGACACAAAAAGGGCTACGAGCAGTACTTC. Translating it yields CSVEDPSPGHKKGYEQYF.

The chain has TRBV19 and TRBJ2-1, with 10 bases fitting TRBD2. CDR1 and CDR2 from the germline V gene are LNHDA and SQIVND (reference sequence). Trimming took 3 bases from V and 0 from J; bases not matched to a gene: 11. The CDR3 spans 19 residues. In DNA form, the CDR3 reads TGTGCCAGTAGTATCCCCGTGGGACTAGCGCTGAGCTCCTACAATGAGCAGTTCTTC. Translation: CASSIPVGLALSSYNEQFF.

V usage is TRBV19 and J usage is TRBJ2-5, with a possible D match to TRBD2 (6 bases). CDR3 length: 15 amino acids. Looked up from germline, CDR1 is LNHDA and CDR2 is SQIVND (reference sequence). Deletions cut 3 bases from V and 2 bases from J, with 13 bases between. The CDR3 DNA reads TGTGCCAGTAGTATCCGGGCGGAGGGACAAGAGACCCAGTACTTC. This gives the protein CASSIRAEGQETQYF.

The chain joins TRBV7-2 to TRBJ2-7, with 14 bases fitting TRBD2. Germline trimming cut 5 bases from V and 2 bases from J; bases unmatched to any gene: 8. The CDR3 extends over 17 amino acids. Germline V gives CDR1 SGHTA, CDR2 FQGNSA. The CDR3 DNA follows: TGTGCCAGCAGCCCCCCCCCGACTAGCGGGAGGGCCTACGAGCAGTACTTC. Encoded protein: CASSPPPTSGRAYEQYF.

This chain connects TRBV28 to TRBJ2-5, with TRBD1 identical over 7 bases. This CDR3 is built from 15 residues. Germline V gene sequence: CDR1 MDHEN, CDR2 SYDVKM. V was pared by 5 bases and J by 4 bases, with 10 bases of the junction left unmatched. CDR3 residues: CASSTRQGPVETQYF. The CDR3 nucleotides read TGTGCCAGCAGTACCCGACAGGGCCCGGTAGAGACCCAGTACTTC.

The chain couples TRBV27 to TRBJ2-4; D gene uncertain. Germline values: CDR1 MNHEY, CDR2 SMNVEV (reference sequence). Between the trimmed V and J ends, which lost 6 bases and 0 bases, there was a span of 9 bases. The CDR3 totals 14 residues. The CDR3 spells CASSLDLAKNIQYF. The CDR3 DNA is TGTGCCAGCAGCCTAGACTTAGCCAAAAACATTCAGTACTTC.

This clone was observed once. V gene TRBV7-9 combines with J gene TRBJ2-2, with 7 bases that match TRBD1. After removal of 5 bases from V and 4 bases from J, the junction contained 4 bases not matched to a gene. This CDR3 has 14 amino acids. The germline V gene encodes CDR1 SEHNR and CDR2 FQNEAQ (reference sequence). The CDR3 loop reads CASSPGTVTGELFF. Here the CDR3 DNA reads TGTGCCAGCAGCCCAGGGACAGTCACCGGGGAGCTGTTTTTT.

The CDR3 DNA reads as TGCGCCAGCAGTGCCAGGGGGGGAATGAACACTGAAGCTTTCTTT. The encoded protein is CASSARGGMNTEAFF. The chain has TRBV10-1 and TRBJ1-1; 7 positions match TRBD1. CDR1 WNHNN and CDR2 SYGVQD come from the germline V gene (reference sequence). V lost 4 bases to trimming and J lost 0 bases; unmatched junction nucleotides: 5. CDR3 length: 15 amino acids.

The chain couples TRBV28 to TRBJ1-3; D perhaps matches TRBD1 (6 bases). This CDR3 comprises 17 residues. CDR1 is MDHEN and CDR2 is SYDVKM in the germline V gene. Trimming shortened V by 6 bases and J by 2 bases, and 20 bases separated the two germline ends. In nucleotides, the CDR3 is TGTGCCAGCAGCCTACAGGGAGGCCCAGGGGCTGGAAACACCATATATTTT. Translating it yields CASSLQGGPGAGNTIYF.

The chain links TRBV6-1 to TRBJ2-2; 9 bases are shared with TRBD2. Trimming at V came to 3 bases and at J to 6 bases, leaving 5 bases not matched to a gene. The CDR3 loop spans 15 amino acids. Germline V gene sequence: CDR1 MNHNS, CDR2 SASEGT. CDR3 bases: TGTGCCAGCAGTGAGTTGGTAGCGGGGGCCGGGGAGCTGTTTTTT. Its protein is CASSELVAGAGELFF.

V usage is TRBV6-4 and J usage is TRBJ1-2, with TRBD1 identical over 8 bases. Trimming cost V 2 bases and J 4 bases; bases outside gene matches: 0. Per germline, CDR1 MRHNA and CDR2 SNTAGT. The CDR3 length is 13 residues. CDR3 DNA: TGTGCCAGCAGTGACGGACAGGGCTATGGCTACACCTTC. Protein: CASSDGQGYGYTF.

The rearrangement links TRBV30 to TRBJ2-6, with D possibly being TRBD1 (5 bases). Trimming cost V 4 bases and J 0 bases, with 16 bases left between them. The germline gives CDR1 GTSNPN, CDR2 SVGIG (reference sequence). This CDR3 is built from 17 residues. The CDR3 reads CAWIAGFSHSGANVLTF. As DNA, the CDR3 is TGTGCCTGGATCGCAGGGTTCTCACACTCTGGGGCCAACGTCCTGACTTTC.

The chain joins TRBV28 to TRBJ1-3; the D is unclear. The CDR3 runs to 14 residues. Trimming shortened V by 2 bases and J by 0 bases, and 5 bases separated the two germline ends. Germline V CDR1 and CDR2: MDHEN, SYDVKM. CDR3 sequence reads: CASSLNRSGNTIYF. The CDR3 DNA sequence: TGTGCCAGCAGTTTAAACCGCTCTGGAAACACCATATATTTT.

The chain links TRBV14 to TRBJ2-1; weak D call: TRBD2 (6 bases). The V and J ends lost 9 bases and 3 bases respectively, with 15 bases between them. Germline loops: CDR1 SGHDN, CDR2 FVKESK. The CDR3 is 14 residues long. The CDR3 DNA follows: TGTGCCAGTAAGCAGGAGGAGGGCTACAATGAGCAGTTCTTC. This encodes CASKQEEGYNEQFF.